Following are 9 T cell receptor beta chains from one sample sequenced in a study of cytomegalovirus exposure and HLA in healthy donors (dated by TCRdb to about 2017). Receptors were amplified or captured by the immunoSEQ multiplex PCR assay. A mixture of 60 forward primers for TCR Vbeta segments and 13 reverse primers for TCR Jbeta segments was used in the multiplex PCR. In its TCRdb copy, this immuneACCESS table keeps in-frame sequences only and misses some clones. Where compared with another copy, unresolved V genes explain less than half of these, and the others have no known cause. This sample gives approximately 160,000 clones in total; roughly 78% of them show up just once. The ten largest clones take up approximately 13% of the sample. Sequencing was done on a sample of PBMCs. These receptors were obtained from a woman in her forties or fifties in good health and CMV-seropositive.

This chain links TRBV6-6 with TRBJ1-2, with D perhaps matching TRBD1 (5 bases). The CDR3 totals 14 residues. The ends were cut back, 0 bases at V and 2 bases at J, with 7 bases in the middle. Germline V gene lookup returns CDR1 MNHNY and CDR2 SVGAGI (reference sequence). CDR3 DNA sequence: TGTGCCAGCAGTTACTCGGGGGGGAACTATGGCTACACCTTC. Translated, it gives CASSYSGGNYGYTF.

The chain uses TRBV6-5 and TRBJ1-2; D possibly corresponds to TRBD1 (6 bases). Trimming cost V 6 bases and J 5 bases, with 16 bases left between them. The CDR3 loop spans 14 amino acids. Germline CDR1 is MNHEY and CDR2 is SVGAGI. The CDR3 sequence is CASSPARGRYGYTF. CDR3 DNA: TGTGCCAGCAGCCCCGCCAGGGGACGGTATGGCTACACCTTC.

This clone was found once. This chain's CDR3 is CASSLRDLGYEQYF. CDR3 nucleotide sequence: TGTGCCAGCAGCCTCCGGGACTTGGGCTACGAGCAGTACTTC. This chain uses TRBV2 with TRBJ2-7; D possibly corresponds to TRBD2 (6 bases). The germline CDR1 and CDR2 sequences are SNHLY and FYNNEI. V was pared by 6 bases and J by 3 bases, with 15 bases between. This CDR3 is built from 14 residues.

This chain joins TRBV4-1 and TRBJ2-7, with D possibly TRBD2 on 6 matching bases. With 1 base removed from V and 0 bases from J, the gap between germline ends came to 10 bases. Looked up from germline, CDR1 is MGHRA and CDR2 is YSYEKL. The CDR3 has 15 amino acids. The DNA of the CDR3 is TGCGCCAGCAGCCAAGTGGGACTGGCCTCCTACGAGCAGTACTTC. As protein: CASSQVGLASYEQYF.

The chain is built from TRBV12-5 and TRBJ1-4; weak D call: TRBD1 (5 bases). The V end was cut by 6 bases, the J end by 8 bases, with 10 bases between. Per the germline V gene, CDR1 is LGHNT and CDR2 is FRNRAP. The length of the CDR3 is 12 residues. The CDR3 sequence: CASGWGTEKLFF. In DNA, the CDR3 is TGTGCTAGTGGATGGGGCACAGAAAAACTGTTTTTT.

This clone occurred a few times. CDR3 loop: CASSLYRGGLDNEQFF. CDR3 coding DNA: TGTGCCAGCAGTTTATATCGGGGGGGGCTCGACAATGAGCAGTTCTTC. The chain carries TRBV28 and TRBJ2-1; 8 bases align to TRBD2. This CDR3 comprises 16 residues. J was trimmed by 5 bases and V by 1 base; bases with no gene match: 7. CDR1 is MDHEN, CDR2 SYDVKM, per germline. Supplemented by reference TRBV28 and TRBJ2-1, the full variable domain reads DVKVTQSSRYLVKRTGEKVFLECVQDMDHENMFWYRQDPGLGLRLIYFSYDVKMKEKGDIPEGYSVSREKKERFSLILESASTNQTSMYLCASSLYRGGLDNEQFFGPGTRLTVL.

This clone has just one count. The chain carries TRBV7-2 and TRBJ1-1; 7 bases align to TRBD1. Germline CDR1 SGHTA, CDR2 FQGNSA. V lost 5 bases and J lost 8; bases outside the gene matches: 8. The CDR3 contains 13 residues. CDR3 amino acids: CASSPEGGGEAFF. CDR3 DNA: TGTGCCAGCAGCCCGGAAGGGGGCGGAGAAGCTTTCTTT. The variable domain in full, completed from reference TRBV7-2 and TRBJ1-1, reads GAGVSQSPSNKVTEKGKDVELRCDPISGHTALYWYRQSLGQGLEFLIYFQGNSAPDKSGLPSDRFSAERTGGSVSTLTIQRTQQEDSAVYLCASSPEGGGEAFFGQGTRLTVV.

This clone occurred a few times. J is TRBJ2-7 and V is TRBV6-1; maybe TRBD1 (6 bases). Deletions cut 0 bases from V and 2 bases from J, with 14 bases between. Germline CDR1 and CDR2: MNHNS and SASEGT. The CDR3 is made up of 16 amino acids. CDR3 in DNA: TGTGCCAGCAGTGAAGCATGGACAGCCACCCCCTACGAGCAGTACTTC. This translates into CASSEAWTATPYEQYF.

This clone came up once. The V gene is TRBV4-1, the J gene TRBJ1-2; a weak D match, TRBD1 (6 bases). V gave up 0 bases and J gave up 6 bases, with 11 bases separating them. Germline V gives CDR1 MGHRA, CDR2 YSYEKL. CDR3 size: 14 residues. The CDR3: CASSQDLTGNGYTF. CDR3 DNA sequence: TGCGCCAGCAGCCAAGATCTTACAGGGAATGGCTACACCTTC.